This is a list of T cell receptor beta chains from one sample in a study of cytomegalovirus exposure and HLA in healthy donors. Profiled with immunoSEQ multiplex PCR; TCRdb holds only in-frame clones, not every one. The sample has 150,000 to 200,000 clones, 75% to 90% seen once; the top ten hold approximately 16%. The sequenced sample consisted of PBMCs. The receptor set was obtained from a man aged 18 to 29 in good health and CMV-seropositive. The CDR3 runs from the conserved cysteine through the conserved F or W. D genes are given only for firm matches. Part of the rows lack a size; the others show once, few, many or a class for expanded clones.

. TRBD1 TRBJ2-3 TRBV28 TGTGCCAGCAGTTCTGGACAGGGTCTATTAGATACGCAGTATTTT CASSSGQGLLDTQYF
once . TRBJ1-5 TRBV28 TGTGCCAGCAGTGTACGGGTGAGTCAGCCCCAGCATTTT CASSVRVSQPQHF
. . TRBJ2-5 TRBV6-5 TGTGCCAGCAATAGATACAGGGCAGCACAAGAGACCCAGTACTTC CASNRYRAAQETQYF
few TRBD2 TRBJ2-1 TRBV18 TGTGCCAGCTCACCGGGACTAGCGGGAGAAGATGAGCAGTTCTTC CASSPGLAGEDEQFF
. . TRBJ2-5 TRBV28 TGTGCCAGCAGTTCCCCACAACCCGGGGAGACCCAGTACTTC CASSSPQPGETQYF
once . TRBJ2-1 TRBV28 TGTGCCAGCAGTTTAGGCGGTCAGGGGAATGAGCAGTTCTTC CASSLGGQGNEQFF
. TRBD2 TRBJ2-1 TRBV4-1 TGCGCCAGCAGCCTTAGTAGTAGCGGGGGTTACAATGAGCAGTTCTTC CASSLSSSGGYNEQFF
. . TRBJ2-2 TRBV12-5 TGTGCTAGTAACAGGCGGAACACCGGGGAGCTGTTTTTT CASNRRNTGELFF
. TRBD1 TRBJ1-1 TRBV6-1 TGTGCCTCAGGGGGGCAGCGAGCTTTCTTT CASGGQRAFF
. TRBD1 TRBJ2-3 TRBV10-3 TGTGCCATCGGGACAGGGAGGGCAGATACGCAGTATTTT CAIGTGRADTQYF
. . TRBJ2-2 TRBV19 TGTGCCAGTAGTGCCCGTTCAGCCGGGGAGCTGTTTTTT CASSARSAGELFF
. TRBD2 TRBJ2-3 TRBV5-4 TGTGCCAGCAGCTTGGCGCTAGCGGGAAACACAGATACGCAGTATTTT CASSLALAGNTDTQYF
few TRBD2 TRBJ2-7 TRBV2 TGTGCCAGCTCAGCGGAGAGCGGGGGGTCCTACGAGCAGTACTTC CASSAESGGSYEQYF
few . TRBJ1-2 TRBV9 TGTGCCAGCACGGACAATAACTATGGCTACACCTTC CASTDNNYGYTF
. . TRBJ2-5 TRBV5-8 TGTGCCAGCAGCTTGTTAGGAGGTCAAGAGACCCAGTACTTC CASSLLGGQETQYF
. TRBD1 TRBJ2-7 TRBV7-2 TGTGCCAGCAGTCATATTACAGGGGGCGTGGGCGAGCAGTACTTC CASSHITGGVGEQYF
. . TRBJ2-7 TRBV21-1 TGTGCCAGCAGCGCAAAAAGCTCGGGGGAGCAGTACTTC CASSAKSSGEQYF
. . TRBJ1-5 TRBV28 TGTGCCAGCAGGGTGCCCGGAGGTGGGGATCAGCCCCAGCATTTT CASRVPGGGDQPQHF
. TRBD2 TRBJ2-1 TRBV18 TGTGCCAGCTCACCTTCCAGCGGGAGGGCCAATGAGCAGTTCTTC CASSPSSGRANEQFF
. . TRBJ1-4 TRBV12-5 TGTGCTAGTGGGGACTATGCAACTAATGAAAAACTGTTTTTT CASGDYATNEKLFF
. . TRBJ2-5 TRBV28 TGTGCCAGCAGTTTGGGCGGGGAAGAGACCCAGTACTTC CASSLGGEETQYF
once TRBD1 TRBJ1-2 TRBV13 TGTGCCAGCCGCTCCTCCCAGGGGGAGTTCTATGGCTACACCTTC CASRSSQGEFYGYTF
. . TRBJ1-3 TRBV6-1 TGTGCCAGCAGTGAAGGGAACCTACGGGACACCATATATTTT CASSEGNLRDTIYF
. . TRBJ2-3 TRBV28 TGTGCCAGCAGTCCCCTGTACTCAGGGGCAGGACGCACAGATACGCAGTATTTT CASSPLYSGAGRTDTQYF
. TRBD1 TRBJ1-5 TRBV6-5 TGTGCCAGCGGCGCCGGGACAGGCAATCAGCCCCAGCATTTT CASGAGTGNQPQHF
. TRBD2 TRBJ2-5 TRBV28 TGTGCCAGCTCCGTAGCGGGAGTGGAGACCCAGTACTTC CASSVAGVETQYF
. TRBD2 TRBJ2-1 TRBV19 TGTGCCAGTAGTATAGTCCCACTAGCGGAGAGCTCCTACAATGAGCAGTTCTTC CASSIVPLAESSYNEQFF
. . TRBJ1-1 TRBV6-5 TGTGCCAGCAGTCCCCCCAGGGCGAGGACTGAAGCTTTCTTT CASSPPRARTEAFF
. . TRBJ2-7 TRBV28 TGTGCCAGCAGTTCCCAGGCGATTACCGAGCAGTACTTC CASSSQAITEQYF
. TRBD1 TRBJ2-2 TRBV11-3 TGTGCCAGCAGCTTAGATGCGACAGGGGGTACGGACGGGGAGCTGTTTTTT CASSLDATGGTDGELFF
. . TRBJ2-3 TRBV5-1 TGCGCCAGCAGCCTCCGGGGCACAGATACGCAGTATTTT CASSLRGTDTQYF
. TRBD1 TRBJ1-6 TRBV19 TGTGCCAGTAGTATGGTGGGGACAGGGAATTCACCCCTCCACTTT CASSMVGTGNSPLHF
. . TRBJ2-7 TRBV27 TGTGCCAGCAGTTTGGACAGTAGCGAGCAGTACTTC CASSLDSSEQYF
. . TRBJ2-1 TRBV7-9 TGTGCCAGCAGCCTGTGGGGGGATGACTCCTACAATGAGCAGTTCTTC CASSLWGDDSYNEQFF
. TRBD2 TRBJ2-1 TRBV11-2 TGTGCCAGCAGCCTAGATCCCGGGACTAGCGGGGGAACCTACAATGAGCAGTTCTTC CASSLDPGTSGGTYNEQFF
. . TRBJ1-3 TRBV6-1 TGTGCCAGCAGTGGAGGACAGCCCCGCTCTGGAAACACCATATATTTT CASSGGQPRSGNTIYF
. . TRBJ1-1 TRBV7-9 TGTGCCAGCAGCTTAGTGCAGGGTAGTATTGCTTTCTTT CASSLVQGSIAFF
. . TRBJ1-2 TRBV28 TGTGCCAGCCGAGGAGAGGGAGTGATCGGCTACACCTTC CASRGEGVIGYTF
. TRBD2 TRBJ2-2 TRBV28 TGTGCCAGCAGTTCCGTAGCGGGAGGGCCAATGGGGGAGCTGTTTTTT CASSSVAGGPMGELFF
few . TRBJ2-7 TRBV28 TGTGCCAGCAGTTTCCCCACCTACGAGCAGTACTTC CASSFPTYEQYF
. TRBD2 TRBJ2-2 TRBV5-1 TGCGCCAGCAGCGTGGGACTAGCGGGAGCCTCCGGGGAGCTGTTTTTT CASSVGLAGASGELFF
. . TRBJ1-1 TRBV7-3 TGTGCCAGCAGCTTAGAAGGAGGGGCTAACACTGAAGCTTTCTTT CASSLEGGANTEAFF
. TRBD1 TRBJ2-1 TRBV29-1 TGCAGCGTTGAGGGACAGGGAATTGAGCAGTTCTTC CSVEGQGIEQFF
. . TRBJ2-2 TRBV14 TGTGCCAGCAGCCAAGTGGGCGGGGACCTCACCGGGGAGCTGTTTTTT CASSQVGGDLTGELFF
. . TRBJ2-7 TRBV2 TGTGCCAGCAGGGCGGGACAGTCCTACGAGCAGTACTTC CASRAGQSYEQYF
. TRBD1 TRBJ2-7 TRBV7-2 TGTGCCAGCAGCCCCCGAACCCGACAGGGTTCGCACGAGCAGTACTTC CASSPRTRQGSHEQYF
. . TRBJ2-7 TRBV6-1 TGTGCCAGCAGCGAAGCGGCGACGAGGGCTGCCTACGAGCAGTACTTC CASSEAATRAAYEQYF
. . TRBJ2-7 TRBV4-1 TGCGCCAGCAGCCAAGGGCCCAGGAACTACGAGCAGTACTTC CASSQGPRNYEQYF
once . TRBJ2-5 TRBV6-4 TGTGCCAGCAGTGACTCGTGCTCCCCCGATGAGGGAGAGACCCAGTACTTC CASSDSCSPDEGETQYF
. TRBD1 TRBJ2-7 TRBV6-1 TGTGCCACCGCGACAGGGAGCGGTGAGCAGTACTTC CATATGSGEQYF
. . TRBJ2-5 TRBV5-1 TGCGCCAGCAGCCTGCTCGGGACAAGCGAAGAGACCCAGTACTTC CASSLLGTSEETQYF
once . TRBJ1-4 TRBV29-1 TGCAGCGGCCTCCGATCAGGGGACGAAAAACTGTTTTTT CSGLRSGDEKLFF
. . TRBJ1-2 TRBV5-4 TGTGCCAGCAGCTTGGGGAAGGGGCTGGGCTATGGCTACACCTTC CASSLGKGLGYGYTF